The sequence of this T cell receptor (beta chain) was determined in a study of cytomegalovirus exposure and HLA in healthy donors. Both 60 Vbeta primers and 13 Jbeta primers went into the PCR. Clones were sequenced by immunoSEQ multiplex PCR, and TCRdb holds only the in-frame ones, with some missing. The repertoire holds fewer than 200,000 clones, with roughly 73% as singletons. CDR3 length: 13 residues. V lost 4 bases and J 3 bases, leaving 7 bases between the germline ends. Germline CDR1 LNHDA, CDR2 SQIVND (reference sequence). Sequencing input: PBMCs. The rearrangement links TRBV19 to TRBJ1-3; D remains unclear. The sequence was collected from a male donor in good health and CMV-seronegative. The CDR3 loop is CASSSAVGNTIYF. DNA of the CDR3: TGTGCCAGTAGTAGTGCAGTTGGAAACACCATATATTTT.